Listed below are T cell receptor beta chains from one sample, sequenced in a study of brain T cells in children with intractable seizures. Clones were read by immunoSEQ multiplex PCR, and TCRdb kept only the in-frame ones, dropping some. This table has 300,000 to 400,000 clones, approximately 93% appearing once. Sequenced material: peripheral blood, taken 4 to 5 months after surgery. The source of these receptors is a boy under three years old with tuberous sclerosis and intractable seizures. Each CDR3 is given with its conserved first and last residue. The D gene is left open where the match is weak. A clone size is listed for some rows: how often the clone was seen (once, few, many), or a class if it is expanded.

V gene	clone size	J gene	D gene	CDR3 DNA	CDR3 protein
TRBV10-2	-	TRBJ2-1	-	TGCGCCAGCAGTGGACTAACCTATGAGCAGTTCTTC	CASSGLTYEQFF
TRBV24-1	-	TRBJ2-7	TRBD1	TGTGCCACCAGTGAAGGGGTGGGGCGGCAGGGGGACAAGCAGTACTTC	CATSEGVGRQGDKQYF
TRBV11-3	once	TRBJ2-1	-	TGTGCCAGCAGCTCTGGGCCGGGCAATGAGCAGTTCTTC	CASSSGPGNEQFF
TRBV27	-	TRBJ1-1	-	TGTGCCAGCAGTTCACCGCCCCATGAAGCTTTCTTT	CASSSPPHEAFF
TRBV19	-	TRBJ2-2	TRBD2	TGTGCCAGTAGTATAAAAGGGACTACCTACACCGGGGAGCTGTTTTTT	CASSIKGTTYTGELFF
TRBV4-1	-	TRBJ2-1	TRBD2	TGCGCCAGCAGCAGCCTAGCGGGGGGGCCCAATGAGCAGTTCTTC	CASSSLAGGPNEQFF
TRBV5-8	-	TRBJ2-1	-	TGTGCCAGCAGCTTCTTATTCAATGAGCAGTTCTTC	CASSFLFNEQFF
TRBV19	once	TRBJ2-1	TRBD2	TGTGCCAGTAGTATACTAGGAGCGGGAGGGCCGAGAACGGGCAATGAGCAGTTCTTC	CASSILGAGGPRTGNEQFF
TRBV19	once	TRBJ2-7	TRBD1	TGTGCCAGTAGTACCCAGGGACAGGGGTTTTACGAGCAGTACTTC	CASSTQGQGFYEQYF
TRBV7-9	-	TRBJ2-1	TRBD1	TGTGCCAGCAGCGGCCGACAGGGGACCATCTACAATGAGCAGTTCTTC	CASSGRQGTIYNEQFF
TRBV7-9	-	TRBJ2-7	TRBD1	TGTGCCAGCAGCTTAGTGGGACAGGGGGCACACGAGCAGTACTTC	CASSLVGQGAHEQYF
TRBV7-2	-	TRBJ2-5	TRBD1	TGTGCCAGCAGCCCGGACAGGGGCCGGGAGACCCAGTACTTC	CASSPDRGRETQYF
TRBV5-5	-	TRBJ2-7	-	TGTGCCAGCCACCCTTCCCCCGAGAGCTCCTACGAGCAGTACTTC	CASHPSPESSYEQYF
TRBV11-1	-	TRBJ2-3	-	TGTGCCAGCAGCTTCGGGGGTGGTCCAGATACGCAGTATTTT	CASSFGGGPDTQYF
TRBV30	-	TRBJ1-6	TRBD1	TGTGCCTGGGCTGGGACAGGGGAATCACCCCTCCACTTT	CAWAGTGESPLHF
TRBV27	once	TRBJ2-3	-	TGTGCCAGCAGTTGGGTTAGCACAGATACGCAGTATTTT	CASSWVSTDTQYF
TRBV6-5	once	TRBJ2-1	-	TGTGCCAGCAGTTATCATCAGGGGTCAAATGAGCAGTTCTTC	CASSYHQGSNEQFF
TRBV30	-	TRBJ2-3	TRBD2	TGTGCCTGGAAATACGCGGGGGCAGATACGCAGTATTTT	CAWKYAGADTQYF
TRBV6-1	-	TRBJ1-4	-	TGTGCCAGCAGTGAAGCTGGGGATAGGAGAAAACTGTTTTTT	CASSEAGDRRKLFF
TRBV5-4	-	TRBJ2-7	-	TGTGCCAGCAGCGTCTCGGGGCTAGTATACGAGCAGTACTTC	CASSVSGLVYEQYF
TRBV7-9	-	TRBJ2-7	-	TGTGCCAGCAGCTTAAGCTCCAGCTACTCCTACGAGCAGTACTTC	CASSLSSSYSYEQYF
TRBV4-2	few	TRBJ2-7	TRBD2	TGTGCCAGCAGCCAAGTAGCGGGGTCACGCTACGAGCAGTACTTC	CASSQVAGSRYEQYF
TRBV12-3/TRBV12-4	-	TRBJ2-1	TRBD1	TGTGCCAGCAGTTTAGCCGACAGGGACGAGCAGTTCTTC	CASSLADRDEQFF
TRBV30	-	TRBJ2-7	TRBD2	TGTGCCTGGAGTTCTCTAGCGGGAAGGTGGGGTTACGAGCAGTACTTC	CAWSSLAGRWGYEQYF
TRBV24-1	-	TRBJ1-5	TRBD1	TGTGCCACCAGTGATGGCTACAGGGACAGGGGAAATCAGCCCCAGCATTTT	CATSDGYRDRGNQPQHF
TRBV6-5	-	TRBJ2-5	TRBD2	TGTGCCAGCGCGAGACTAGCGGGAGGGGGAGAGACCCAGTACTTC	CASARLAGGGETQYF
TRBV15	-	TRBJ1-3	-	TGTGCCACCAGCAGAGGGGGAACTGGAAACACCATATATTTT	CATSRGGTGNTIYF
TRBV5-1	-	TRBJ1-1	-	TGCGCCAGCAGCCCTCCGACGGGGAACACTGAAGCTTTCTTT	CASSPPTGNTEAFF
TRBV6-1	-	TRBJ1-2	TRBD1	TGTGCCAGCAGTTCTACAGGGGATCGGCGTGGCTACACCTTC	CASSSTGDRRGYTF
TRBV6-2/TRBV6-3	-	TRBJ1-1	-	TGTGCCAGCAGTTACCCGGAGGAAGCTTTCTTT	CASSYPEEAFF
TRBV7-6	-	TRBJ2-7	-	TGTGCCAGCAGCTTAAACGGGCTCTACGAGCAGTACTTC	CASSLNGLYEQYF
TRBV5-4	once	TRBJ1-2	-	TGTGCCAGCAGCTTGGCAGGGTGGGATGGCTACACCTTC	CASSLAGWDGYTF
TRBV19	-	TRBJ1-2	-	TGTGCCAGTAGTATACTAGCCGACAGCTTCTATGGCTACACCTTC	CASSILADSFYGYTF
TRBV6-2/TRBV6-3	-	TRBJ1-1	-	TGTGCCAGCAGCCCGAGACACATGAACACTGAAGCTTTCTTT	CASSPRHMNTEAFF
TRBV9	-	TRBJ2-2	TRBD1	TGTGCCAGCAGCTCATGGGACAGGCCCTCCGGGGAGCTGTTTTTT	CASSSWDRPSGELFF
TRBV27	-	TRBJ2-3	TRBD2	TGTGCCAGCAGTGTGCTAGCGGGGGTCACAGATACGCAGTATTTT	CASSVLAGVTDTQYF
TRBV3-1/TRBV3-2	-	TRBJ2-3	TRBD2	TGTGCCAGCAGCCAAGATCCAGCGGGATCAGGGGATACGCAGTATTTT	CASSQDPAGSGDTQYF
TRBV5-1	-	TRBJ1-1	-	TGCGCCAGCAGCTTAGGTATGGAAGCTTTCTTT	CASSLGMEAFF
TRBV11-3	-	TRBJ2-3	-	TGTGCCAGCAGCTTACATCTGGGCAGGCGATCTACAGATACGCAGTATTTT	CASSLHLGRRSTDTQYF
TRBV18	-	TRBJ2-5	-	TGTGCCAGCTCAGACGCTAGCGTGGGCTTGGCCCAGTACTTC	CASSDASVGLAQYF
TRBV25-1	-	TRBJ1-1	-	TGTGCCAGCAGTGAATATCAGGGTATCACTGAAGCTTTCTTT	CASSEYQGITEAFF
TRBV6-4	-	TRBJ2-3	TRBD1	TGTGCCAGCAGCGAACAGGGGTTGGGCACAGATACGCAGTATTTT	CASSEQGLGTDTQYF
TRBV5-1	-	TRBJ2-7	-	TGCGCCAGCAGCTTGCCCCTTGGAGACGAGCAGTACTTC	CASSLPLGDEQYF
TRBV28	-	TRBJ2-3	TRBD1	TGTGCCAGCAGTTACAGGACAGGGCGGAGTGGAGATACGCAGTATTTT	CASSYRTGRSGDTQYF
TRBV28	-	TRBJ1-1	-	TGTGCCAGCAGTGAAAGACACCAGAACACTGAAGCTTTCTTT	CASSERHQNTEAFF
TRBV13	-	TRBJ2-7	-	TGTGCCAGCAGAAAGGGGGGAGCGGCGTACGAGCAGTACTTC	CASRKGGAAYEQYF
TRBV2	-	TRBJ2-7	-	TGTGCCAGCAGAGGGGTTCTGGGGGATAGGTTTCGCGAGCAGTACTTC	CASRGVLGDRFREQYF
TRBV7-3	-	TRBJ2-2	-	TGTGCCAGCAGCTTAACCCAGGCGAACACCGGGGAGCTGTTTTTT	CASSLTQANTGELFF